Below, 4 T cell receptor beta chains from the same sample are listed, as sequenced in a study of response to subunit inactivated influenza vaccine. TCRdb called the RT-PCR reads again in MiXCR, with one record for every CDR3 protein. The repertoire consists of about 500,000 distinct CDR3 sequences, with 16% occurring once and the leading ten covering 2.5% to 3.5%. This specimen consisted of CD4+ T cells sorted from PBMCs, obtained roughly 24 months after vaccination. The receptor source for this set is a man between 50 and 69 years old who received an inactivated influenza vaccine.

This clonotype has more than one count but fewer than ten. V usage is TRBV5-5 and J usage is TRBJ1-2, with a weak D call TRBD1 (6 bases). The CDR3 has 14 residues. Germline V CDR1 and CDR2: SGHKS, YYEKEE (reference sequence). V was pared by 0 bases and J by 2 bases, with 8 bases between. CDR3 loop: CASSLETGNYGYTF. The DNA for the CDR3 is TGTGCCAGCAGCTTGGAGACAGGAAACTATGGCTACACCTTC.

CDR3 sequence (DNA): TGCAGTGCTAGAGAGGGACTAGTCGACGAGCAGTACTTC. Translated, it gives CSAREGLVDEQYF. This chain links TRBV20-1 with TRBJ2-7, with 8 bases that match TRBD2. The CDR3 is 13 residues long. J gave up 5 bases and V 0 bases, and 3 bases lay outside the gene matches. Germline V CDR1 and CDR2: DFQATT, SNEGSKA (reference sequence).

The CDR3, as DNA: TGCAGTGGGAGGAGGGGAGAGACCCAGTACTTC. Its protein is CSGRRGETQYF. The chain uses TRBV20-1 and TRBJ2-5, with D maybe TRBD2 (6 bases). CDR1 DFQATT and CDR2 SNEGSKA come from the germline V gene (reference sequence). The CDR3 runs to 11 residues. Trimming removed 7 bases at V and 4 bases at J, with 10 bases between.

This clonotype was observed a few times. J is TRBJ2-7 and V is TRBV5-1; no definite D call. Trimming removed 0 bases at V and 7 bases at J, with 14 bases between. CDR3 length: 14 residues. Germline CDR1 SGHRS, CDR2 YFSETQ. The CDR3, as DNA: TGCGCCAGCAGCTTGGAAACAGCCTTGGGGGAGCAGTACTTC. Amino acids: CASSLETALGEQYF.